This TCR beta chain was captured in a study of radiotherapy plus CTLA-4 blockade in lung cancer. Overall study: Among patients, under 20% showed objective responses, and around 30% had disease control. General study points: The best predictor of response was reported to be early blood T cell clone dynamics, with interferon-beta. Blood saw expansion of tumor-derived TCR clones after radiotherapy plus ipilimumab.

V lost 7 bases to trimming and J lost 4 bases, with 18 bases between them. The length of the CDR3 is 14 residues. Germline V gene sequence: CDR1 SGHDT, CDR2 YYEEEE. Patients with chemo-refractory metastatic non-small-cell lung cancer received focal radiation plus CTLA-4 blockade with ipilimumab. In regard to this clone: What it recognizes is unknown.

The method was immunoSEQ multiplex PCR; TCRdb's version includes in-frame clones alone and lacks a portion of them. The sample carries 100,000 to 150,000 clones, around 89% recorded once. This chain links TRBV5-6 with TRBJ2-7; D gene ambiguous. The clonotype was recovered from a human donor with non-small cell lung cancer that progressed on radiotherapy plus ipilimumab. The sequencing used peripheral blood, collected from a patient treated with radiotherapy plus ipilimumab. The CDR3 region is CASSVLDFRYEQYF. The CDR3 DNA follows: TGTGCCAGCTCCGTACTTGACTTTAGGTACGAGCAGTACTTC.